Shown below are 11 T cell receptor beta chains from a single sample sequenced in a study of T cell responses to AZD1222 COVID-19 vaccine. TCRdb's copy holds only in-frame clones and misses some; the assay was immunoSEQ multiplex PCR. The data contain more than 140,000 clones, around 90% of them singletons. The starting material was peripheral blood, obtained on day 0 of AZD1222 vaccination. Receptors originate from an adult in good health.

This clone was found a few times. The chain recombines TRBV18 with TRBJ2-5, with unresolved D. In germline, CDR1 is KGHSH, CDR2 LQKENI. V gave up 1 base and J gave up 5 bases, with 11 bases separating them. The CDR3 runs to 14 residues. In DNA, the CDR3 is TGTGCCAGCTCACCACTGCCGGGTGGGGAGACCCAGTACTTC. Amino acid sequence: CASSPLPGGETQYF.

The J gene is TRBJ2-6, the V gene TRBV5-1; D is possibly TRBD1 (6 bases). Germline V lookup: CDR1 SGHRS, CDR2 YFSETQ. V shed 4 bases and J shed 0 bases, with 17 bases lying between them. The CDR3 consists of 18 residues. The CDR3 region is CASSLLTGPNSGANVLTF. The CDR3 nucleotides read TGCGCCAGCAGCCTCCTGACAGGACCTAACTCTGGGGCCAACGTCCTGACTTTC.

The chain uses TRBV29-1 and TRBJ1-2; D is undetermined. Trimming took 0 bases from V and 5 from J, leaving 10 bases between them. This CDR3 contains 13 residues. The germline V gene has CDR1 SQVTM and CDR2 ANQGSEA. CDR3 in amino acids: CSVEERAAYGYTF. In DNA form, the CDR3 reads TGCAGCGTTGAAGAAAGGGCTGCTTATGGCTACACCTTC.

The chain has TRBV5-4 and TRBJ1-5; D is possibly TRBD1 (6 bases). This CDR3 is built from 16 residues. V shed 3 bases and J shed 5 bases, with 18 bases lying between them. CDR1 is SGHNT and CDR2 is YYREEE in the germline V gene (reference sequence). CDR3 coding DNA: TGTGCCAGCAGCTCTCGCCGGGACAAAGTATATCAGCCCCAGCATTTT. Translation gives CASSSRRDKVYQPQHF.

CDR3 sequence reads: CAWSVRHSYEQYF. CDR3 DNA sequence: TGTGCCTGGAGTGTACGACACTCCTACGAGCAGTACTTC. The chain employs TRBV30 and TRBJ2-7; no clear D. Germline values: CDR1 GTSNPN, CDR2 SVGIG (reference sequence). This CDR3 is built from 13 residues. V was pared by 0 bases and J by 0 bases, with 6 bases between.

The table lists this clone with a count of one. In DNA, the CDR3 is TGTGCCAGCAGCTTGGGAAAGGTCTACCAAGAGACCCAGTACTTC. It translates to CASSLGKVYQETQYF. The rearrangement links TRBV5-5 to TRBJ2-5; D unresolved. V lost 0 bases and J lost 0, with 9 bases in between. CDR3 size: 15 residues. Germline-derived CDR1 and CDR2 are SGHKS and YYEKEE (reference sequence).

The rearrangement links TRBV2 to TRBJ1-1; D gene ambiguous. Looked up from germline, CDR1 is SNHLY and CDR2 is FYNNEI. The CDR3 runs 14 residues. Trimming took off 0 bases at V and 11 bases at J, with 16 bases between the two ends. The CDR3 DNA sequence: TGTGCCAGCAGTGAAGCGCTCATGGGGATTCGGGCTTTCTTT. Amino acid sequence: CASSEALMGIRAFF. The full variable domain, in which reference TRBV2 and TRBJ1-1 provide the parts outside the CDR3, is EPEVTQTPSHQVTQMGQEVILRCVPISNHLYFYWYRQILGQKVEFLVSFYNNEISEKSEIFDDQFSVERPDGSNFTLKIRSTKLEDSAMYFCASSEALMGIRAFFGQGTRLTVV.

The sample holds a few counts of this clone. This chain uses TRBV15 with TRBJ2-1; D not resolved. CDR1 LNHNV and CDR2 YYDKDF come from the germline V gene (reference sequence). V lost 0 bases, J lost 7 bases, and 7 bases lay in between. The CDR3 has 13 amino acids. The CDR3 spells CATSRDLGNEQFF. DNA for the CDR3: TGTGCCACCAGCAGAGATCTCGGGAATGAGCAGTTCTTC.

To note about this clone: Germline is not matched at one junction end, which may reflect a read error. V usage is TRBV6-2 or TRBV6-3 and J usage is TRBJ1-1; no firm D call. Germline lookup yields CDR1 MNHEY and CDR2 SVGEGT. This CDR3 is 13 amino acids long. The CDR3 spells CASSYDPNAEAFF. CDR3 bases: TGTGCCAGCAGTTACGACCCGAACGCTGAAGCTTTCTTT.

The chain carries TRBV20-1 and TRBJ2-3; D ambiguous. Per germline, CDR1 DFQATT and CDR2 SNEGSKA (reference sequence). CDR3 length equals 11 residues. V was cut by 5 bases and J by 10 bases, with 13 bases left in between. This CDR3 is CSALNFQAQYF. CDR3 in DNA: TGCAGTGCTTTAAACTTTCAGGCGCAGTATTTT.

The chain carries TRBV12-3 or TRBV12-4 and TRBJ1-1; D call uncertain. This CDR3 comprises 11 residues. V was shortened by 3 bases and J by 8 bases, with 7 bases between the two germline ends. The CDR3: CASSLYKEAFF. DNA of the CDR3: TGTGCCAGCAGTTTGTACAAGGAAGCTTTCTTT.